This T cell receptor beta chain was sequenced during a study of CD8+ T cells in alopecia areata. Points from the study as a whole: Affected lesional scalp, above all in alopecia totalis/universalis, was more clonal than normal scalp.

Sorting from PBMCs produced CD4+ and CD8+ T cells. V gave up 0 bases and J gave up 6 bases, with 7 bases separating them. The germline V gene encodes CDR1 SGHDT and CDR2 YYEEEE. The CDR3 totals 12 residues. On this clone: As yet, its antigen is unknown.

In each case, RNA was isolated and then reverse transcribed into cDNA as the sequencing template. Repertoires were generated with immunoSEQ multiplex PCR, while TCRdb's copy carries only in-frame clones and drops some. The sample includes 65,000 to 95,000 clones, 51% of them seen just once. The rearrangement uses TRBV5-6 and TRBJ2-7; no firm D call. Sequenced: NKG2D-high CD8+ T cells sorted from blood. The clonotype comes from a human donor with alopecia areata. The CDR3 spells CASSLGRTEQYF. The CDR3 DNA sequence: TGTGCCAGCAGCTTGGGTCGGACCGAGCAGTACTTC.